Listed below are T cell receptor beta chains from one sample, sequenced in a study of blood T cell repertoires in COVID-19. TCRdb's copy holds only in-frame clones and misses some; the assay was immunoSEQ multiplex PCR. The sample consists of about 150,000 clones, approximately 90% of them appearing once. What was sequenced was peripheral blood. The source of these receptors is a woman aged 60-75 years with active or convalescent COVID-19. CDR3s include the opening cysteine and the closing phenylalanine or tryptophan. D genes are given only for firm matches. Expanded clones get a size class; other rows say once, few or many, or leave the size out.

J: TRBJ1-1
D: .
V: TRBV5-1
size: .
DNA: TGCGCCAGCAGCTCGGGGGACACTGAAGCTTTCTTT
CDR3: CASSSGDTEAFF

J: TRBJ1-5
D: .
V: TRBV13
size: .
DNA: TGTGCCAGCAGCTTCGGGGGGAACAATCAGCCCCAGCATTTT
CDR3: CASSFGGNNQPQHF

J: TRBJ2-6
D: TRBD1
V: TRBV7-9
size: .
DNA: TGTGCCAGCAGTTTCCCGGGGACAGGGGGCTCTGGGGCCAACGTCCTGACTTTC
CDR3: CASSFPGTGGSGANVLTF

J: TRBJ2-3
D: .
V: TRBV10-3
size: .
DNA: TGTGCCATCAGTGAGGGCCGCACAGATACGCAGTATTTT
CDR3: CAISEGRTDTQYF

J: TRBJ1-1
D: TRBD1
V: TRBV7-9
size: .
DNA: TGTGCCAGCAGCTTGGCTCAGGGGGCTAATTCGGGTTTCTTT
CDR3: CASSLAQGANSGFF

J: TRBJ1-1
D: .
V: TRBV4-1
size: once
DNA: TGCGCCAGCAGCCAAGAGAGAGGTATTGATGAAGCTTTCTTT
CDR3: CASSQERGIDEAFF

J: TRBJ1-2
D: TRBD1
V: TRBV5-1
size: .
DNA: TGCGCCAGCAGCTTGTTCGACAGGGCCGACGCTAACTATGGCTACACCTTC
CDR3: CASSLFDRADANYGYTF

J: TRBJ1-3
D: TRBD1
V: TRBV10-3
size: few
DNA: TGTGCCATCAGTCCCTGGACAGGGGACTCTGGAAACACCATATATTTT
CDR3: CAISPWTGDSGNTIYF

J: TRBJ1-2
D: .
V: TRBV5-4
size: .
DNA: TGTGCCAGCAGCTTGCCGGGGGTCTACTATGGCTACACCTTC
CDR3: CASSLPGVYYGYTF

J: TRBJ2-3
D: TRBD1
V: TRBV16
size: .
DNA: TGTGCCAGCAGCCAGACGACAGGGCCCACAGATACGCAGTATTTT
CDR3: CASSQTTGPTDTQYF

J: TRBJ2-7
D: TRBD1
V: TRBV6-2/TRBV6-3
size: .
DNA: TGTGCCAGCAGTTACGCGGACAGGTCTACGTGGGACTACGAGCAGTACTTC
CDR3: CASSYADRSTWDYEQYF

J: TRBJ1-1
D: .
V: TRBV9
size: .
DNA: TGTGCCAGCAGGGGACAGAACACTGAAGCTTTCTTT
CDR3: CASRGQNTEAFF

J: TRBJ1-2
D: .
V: TRBV6-5
size: .
DNA: TGTGCCAGCAGTTACTCAAGGGGAAGTAACTATGGCTACACCTTC
CDR3: CASSYSRGSNYGYTF

J: TRBJ1-6
D: TRBD1
V: TRBV13
size: once
DNA: TGTGCCAGCAGCTTCACAGGGGGACATTTATCACCCCTCCACTTT
CDR3: CASSFTGGHLSPLHF

J: TRBJ2-2
D: .
V: TRBV4-1
size: .
DNA: TGCGCCAGCAGCCAAGGGCTAGCCGGGGAGCTGTTTTTT
CDR3: CASSQGLAGELFF

J: TRBJ1-3
D: .
V: TRBV9
size: .
DNA: TGTGCCAGCAGCGGGCGGGGGGGTCGTGGAAACACCATATATTTT
CDR3: CASSGRGGRGNTIYF

J: TRBJ2-3
D: .
V: TRBV10-3
size: .
DNA: TGTGCCATCAGTAACTCTCCGGGGGGCAGCGCAGAGGGTAGGCAGTATTTT
CDR3: CAISNSPGGSAEGRQYF

J: TRBJ1-5
D: TRBD1
V: TRBV7-2
size: .
DNA: TGTGCCAGCAGCCGCTCCGGGACAGGGGTTGGGAGCAATCAGCCCCAGCATTTT
CDR3: CASSRSGTGVGSNQPQHF

J: TRBJ2-5
D: TRBD1
V: TRBV12-3/TRBV12-4
size: .
DNA: TGTGCCAGCAGCACAGGGGCCGGGACCCAGTACTTC
CDR3: CASSTGAGTQYF

J: TRBJ2-1
D: TRBD2
V: TRBV7-2
size: .
DNA: TGTGCCAGCAGCGCTGGGGAGGGACTTGAGCAGTTCTTC
CDR3: CASSAGEGLEQFF

J: TRBJ1-1
D: .
V: TRBV2
size: .
DNA: TGTGCCAGCCGGGTTCAGGAGGGCAACACTGAAGCTTTCTTT
CDR3: CASRVQEGNTEAFF

J: TRBJ2-7
D: .
V: TRBV12-5
size: once
DNA: TGTGCTAGTGGTTTGGTACTGGGCAGGGAGGAGTACGAGCAGTACTTC
CDR3: CASGLVLGREEYEQYF

J: TRBJ1-1
D: .
V: TRBV27
size: .
DNA: TGTGCCAGCAGTTTCGCGACAGGGAACACTGAAGCTTTCTTT
CDR3: CASSFATGNTEAFF

J: TRBJ2-5
D: .
V: TRBV5-5
size: .
DNA: TGTGCCAGCAGCTTGGCCGTCGGGGGTGGCCAAGAGACCCAGTACTTC
CDR3: CASSLAVGGGQETQYF

J: TRBJ1-1
D: .
V: TRBV6-5
size: .
DNA: TGTGCCAGCAGTTACTCCCTACAGGTAAACACTGAAGCTTTCTTT
CDR3: CASSYSLQVNTEAFF

J: TRBJ1-2
D: .
V: TRBV29-1
size: many
DNA: TGCAGCGTCGCGCAACCCCGAAATAACTATGGCTACACCTTC
CDR3: CSVAQPRNNYGYTF

J: TRBJ1-5
D: .
V: TRBV6-2/TRBV6-3
size: .
DNA: TGTGCCAGCAGTTCTGTGTGGGGAGGACAGCCCCAGCATTTT
CDR3: CASSSVWGGQPQHF

J: TRBJ2-1
D: TRBD2
V: TRBV7-6
size: .
DNA: TGTGCCAGCAGCCTGGTAGCGGGGGGGGACCTCAATGAGCAGTTCTTC
CDR3: CASSLVAGGDLNEQFF

J: TRBJ1-5
D: .
V: TRBV19
size: .
DNA: TGTGCCAGTAGTCTACTAAATCGGGAAGCTCATAGCAATCAGCCCCAGCATTTT
CDR3: CASSLLNREAHSNQPQHF

J: TRBJ2-1
D: TRBD2
V: TRBV6-2/TRBV6-3
size: medium-sized
DNA: TGTGCCAGCAGCCGAACAGCGGGGGGGGCTGACCCCTTTTCCTACAATGAGCAGTTCTTC
CDR3: CASSRTAGGADPFSYNEQFF

J: TRBJ2-7
D: TRBD2
V: TRBV5-6
size: .
DNA: TGTGCCAGCACCATAGGACTAGCCTCCTACGAGCAGTACTTC
CDR3: CASTIGLASYEQYF

J: TRBJ1-2
D: .
V: TRBV7-9
size: .
DNA: TGTGCCAGCAGCCTCCACCGGGAGGCTAACTATGGCTACACCTTC
CDR3: CASSLHREANYGYTF

J: TRBJ1-1
D: .
V: TRBV27
size: .
DNA: TGTGCCAGCAGTTTAGGGAGAGGAACTGAAGCTTTCTTT
CDR3: CASSLGRGTEAFF